This TCR beta chain was captured in a study of blood T cell repertoires in COVID-19. The Seattle patients joined while their infection was active and were tracked longitudinally afterward. Per the study methods: Cell counts per sample came from amplifying reference gene primers. The assay was immunoSEQ multiplex PCR, and TCRdb's table has in-frame clones only and misses some. D and trimming come from the DNA, and the V and J calls and clone size come from that table. In the table there are tens of thousands of clones, 82% of which are singletons. This CDR3 has 16 amino acids. Germline lookup yields CDR1 SGHDN and CDR2 FVKESK. Trimming removed 3 bases from V and 5 bases from J; junction bases left unmatched: 5.

The chain links TRBV14 to TRBJ2-5; 14 nucleotides line up with TRBD2. The TCR comes from a man older than 75 with COVID-19, enrolled during active disease. Sequences were obtained from peripheral blood. DNA for the CDR3: TGTGCCAGCAGCCACTGGACTAGCGGGAGGAGGGAGACCCAGTACTTC. Amino acid sequence: CASSHWTSGRRETQYF.